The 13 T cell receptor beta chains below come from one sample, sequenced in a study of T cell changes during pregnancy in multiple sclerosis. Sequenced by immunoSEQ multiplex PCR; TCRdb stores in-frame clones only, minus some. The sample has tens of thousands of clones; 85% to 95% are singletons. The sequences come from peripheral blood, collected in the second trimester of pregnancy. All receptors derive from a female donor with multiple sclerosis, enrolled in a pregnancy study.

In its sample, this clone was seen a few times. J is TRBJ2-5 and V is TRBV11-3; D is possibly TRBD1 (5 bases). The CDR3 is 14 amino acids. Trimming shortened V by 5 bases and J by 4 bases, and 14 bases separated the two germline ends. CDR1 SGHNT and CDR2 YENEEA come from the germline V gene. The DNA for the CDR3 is TGTGCCAGCAGCCCCCGACAGATCCGAGAGACCCAGTACTTC. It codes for CASSPRQIRETQYF.

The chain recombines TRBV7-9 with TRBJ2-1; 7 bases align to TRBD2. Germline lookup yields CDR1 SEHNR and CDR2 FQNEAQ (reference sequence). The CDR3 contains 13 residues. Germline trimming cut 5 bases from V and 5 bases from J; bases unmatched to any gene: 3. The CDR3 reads CASSVAGDNEQFF. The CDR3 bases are TGTGCCAGCAGCGTCGCGGGAGACAATGAGCAGTTCTTC.

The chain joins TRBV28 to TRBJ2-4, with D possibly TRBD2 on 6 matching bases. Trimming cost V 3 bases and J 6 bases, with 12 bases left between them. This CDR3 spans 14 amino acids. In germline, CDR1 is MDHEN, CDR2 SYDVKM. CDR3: CASSFGGGRNIQYF. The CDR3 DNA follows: TGTGCCAGCAGTTTCGGGGGAGGAAGAAACATTCAGTACTTC.

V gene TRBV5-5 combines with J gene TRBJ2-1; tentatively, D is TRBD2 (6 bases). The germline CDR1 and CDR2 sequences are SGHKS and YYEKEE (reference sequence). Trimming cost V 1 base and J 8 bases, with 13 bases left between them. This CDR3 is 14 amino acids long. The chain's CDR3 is CASSLYYGSYEQFF. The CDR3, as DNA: TGTGCCAGCAGCTTGTACTACGGGAGCTATGAGCAGTTCTTC.

CDR3 coding DNA: TGTGCCAGCAGCCTCGGACAGATCTATGGCTACACCTTC. Translating gives CASSLGQIYGYTF. The V gene is TRBV28, the J gene TRBJ1-2; a weak D match, TRBD1 (6 bases). V was cut by 6 bases and J by 4 bases, with 12 bases left in between. Germline V CDR1 and CDR2: MDHEN, SYDVKM. CDR3 length equals 13 residues.

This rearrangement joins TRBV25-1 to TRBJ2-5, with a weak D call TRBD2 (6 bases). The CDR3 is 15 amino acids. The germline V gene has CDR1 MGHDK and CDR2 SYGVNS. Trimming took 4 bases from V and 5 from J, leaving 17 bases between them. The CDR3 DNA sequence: TGTGCCAGCAGTGCCCCGACTAGTTTCGCGGAGACCCAGTACTTC. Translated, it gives CASSAPTSFAETQYF.

Here the CDR3 DNA reads TGTGCCAGCAGCTTAGCGCCTAGCGGGAGTATGGACACCGGGGAGCTGTTTTTT. This encodes CASSLAPSGSMDTGELFF. This chain uses TRBV7-2 with TRBJ2-2, with 10 positions matching TRBD2. V dropped 0 bases and J dropped 3; count of bases not matched to a gene: 7. This CDR3 contains 18 residues. Germline V gene sequence: CDR1 SGHTA, CDR2 FQGNSA.

The CDR3 protein is CASSSAGTPNNNEQFF. CDR3 DNA: TGTGCCAGCAGCTCCGCCGGGACACCTAATAACAATGAGCAGTTCTTC. The chain couples TRBV7-2 to TRBJ2-1, with a weak D call TRBD1 (6 bases). The V gene lost 4 bases and the J gene lost 5 bases, with 18 bases spanning the gap. The CDR3 length is 16 residues. Per the germline V gene, CDR1 is SGHTA and CDR2 is FQGNSA.

CDR3 nucleotides: TGTGCCACCAGCGGCGGAACAGGGGGTCTCACTGAAGCTTTCTTT. Its protein product is CATSGGTGGLTEAFF. The chain recombines TRBV15 with TRBJ1-1; 8 bases are a match to TRBD1. The V segment lost 5 bases and the J segment 4 bases; nucleotides outside the gene matches: 9. The CDR3 has 15 amino acids. Germline V gene data show CDR1 as LNHNV and CDR2 as YYDKDF (reference sequence).

For the CDR3, the DNA is TGTGCCAGCGTCCGTCGACTAGCTTTCGGCGAGCAGTTCTTC. Translated: CASVRRLAFGEQFF. The chain employs TRBV5-6 and TRBJ2-1; 7 bases are shared with TRBD2. The CDR3 runs to 14 residues. CDR1 and CDR2 from the germline V gene are SGHDT and YYEEEE. The V and J ends lost 7 bases and 10 bases, in that order; junction bases with no gene match: 14.

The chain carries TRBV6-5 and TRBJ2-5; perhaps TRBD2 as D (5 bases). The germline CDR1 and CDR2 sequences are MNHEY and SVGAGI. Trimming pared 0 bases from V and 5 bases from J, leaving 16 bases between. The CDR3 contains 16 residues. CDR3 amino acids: CASSYSIDPGFETQYF. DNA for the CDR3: TGTGCCAGCAGTTACTCGATAGATCCGGGGTTTGAGACCCAGTACTTC.

Here the CDR3 reads CASSPVGSNQPQHF. CDR3 DNA sequence: TGTGCCAGCTCACCAGTCGGTAGCAATCAGCCCCAGCATTTT. This chain uses TRBV18 with TRBJ1-5; D gene uncertain. Germline V CDR1 and CDR2: KGHSH, LQKENI. This CDR3 region has 14 residues. Trimming removed 2 bases from V and 0 bases from J, with 5 bases in between.

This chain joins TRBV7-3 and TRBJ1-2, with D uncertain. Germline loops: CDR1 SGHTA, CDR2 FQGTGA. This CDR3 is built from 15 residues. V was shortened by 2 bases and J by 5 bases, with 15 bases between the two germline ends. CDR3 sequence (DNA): TGTGCCAGCAGCTTACGTACAGAATCAAGTTATGGCTACACCTTC. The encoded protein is CASSLRTESSYGYTF.